The 17 T cell receptor beta chains given below trace back to one sample, sequenced in a study of T cells in localized non-small cell lung cancer. Assay: immunoSEQ multiplex PCR; the TCRdb copy retains only in-frame clones and omits some. The data contain about 92,000 clones, just over 90% of them singletons. The sample consisted of PBMCs, taken before any cancer treatment. All receptors come from a woman aged 35 to 70 with stage II squamous cell lung carcinoma.

V is TRBV15 and J is TRBJ2-5; possible D gene TRBD1, 5 bases. The CDR3 sequence is 14 residues long. Trimming removed 3 bases from V and 5 bases from J, with 13 bases in between. Germline V gene sequence: CDR1 LNHNV, CDR2 YYDKDF (reference sequence). This chain's CDR3 is CATSSAKKGETQYF. CDR3 in DNA: TGTGCCACCAGCAGCGCTAAGAAGGGGGAGACCCAGTACTTC.

The V call is TRBV28, the J call TRBJ2-7, with 8 bases identical to TRBD2. The germline V gene has CDR1 MDHEN and CDR2 SYDVKM. This CDR3 has 13 amino acids. The trim removed 7 bases at V and 6 bases at J, leaving 8 bases unmatched. The CDR3 DNA sequence: TGTGCCAGCAAAGGGTACCTAGCGGGCGAGCAGTACTTC. Its translation is CASKGYLAGEQYF.

The chain is built from TRBV7-9 and TRBJ1-4; 9 nucleotides agree with TRBD1. V lost 6 bases to trimming and J lost 6 bases; unmatched junction nucleotides: 11. The CDR3 extends over 16 amino acids. Looked up from germline, CDR1 is SEHNR and CDR2 is FQNEAQ (reference sequence). The CDR3 coding sequence is TGTGCCAGCAGAAACGACTACCGGGACAGGGATGAAAAACTGTTTTTT. Protein product: CASRNDYRDRDEKLFF.

V and J are TRBV2 and TRBJ2-1, with TRBD2 matching 12 bases. The germline gives CDR1 SNHLY, CDR2 FYNNEI. The CDR3 loop spans 15 amino acids. V lost 5 bases and J lost 6; bases outside the gene matches: 5. CDR3 sequence: CASSYSGLAGNEQFF. CDR3 DNA sequence: TGTGCCAGCAGTTACTCGGGACTAGCGGGCAATGAGCAGTTCTTC.

The J gene is TRBJ2-7, the V gene TRBV2; the D is unclear. Trimming removed 0 bases at V and 2 bases at J, with 11 bases between. The germline V gene has CDR1 SNHLY and CDR2 FYNNEI. This CDR3 has 15 amino acids. The CDR3 DNA reads as TGTGCCAGCAGTGAAGCGTCTGTGAGTACCTACGAGCAGTACTTC. This sequence encodes CASSEASVSTYEQYF.

The rearrangement links TRBV5-1 to TRBJ1-2; D is undetermined. Looked up from germline, CDR1 is SGHRS and CDR2 is YFSETQ. Deletions cut 2 bases from V and 8 bases from J, with 19 bases between. The CDR3 runs 15 residues. CDR3 loop: CASSLYVDSYGGYTF. CDR3 in DNA: TGCGCCAGCAGCTTATACGTTGACTCCTACGGAGGCTACACCTTC.

In its sample, this clone was seen once. CDR3 bases: TGTGCCAGCAGGCCCAGGGCTGGTGAAGGCATTCAGTACTTC. Protein sequence: CASRPRAGEGIQYF. The chain uses TRBV7-8 and TRBJ2-4; D is perhaps TRBD1 (5 bases). There are 14 residues in the CDR3. Germline V gene data show CDR1 as SGHVS and CDR2 as FQNEAQ. V was cut by 6 bases and J by 9 bases, with 18 bases left in between.

The chain joins TRBV9 to TRBJ1-1; 7 bases align to TRBD1. The CDR3 is 16 amino acids. V gave up 8 bases and J gave up 4 bases; unmatched junction bases: 17. From germline, CDR1 is SGDLS and CDR2 YYNGEE. CDR3 region: CASRGTGATGATEAFF. The CDR3 DNA follows: TGTGCCAGTCGCGGCACAGGGGCGACCGGAGCCACTGAAGCTTTCTTT.

V is TRBV29-1 and J is TRBJ2-5; possibly TRBD1 or TRBD2 for D (5 bases each). V lost 5 bases and J 4 bases, leaving 11 bases between the germline ends. The CDR3 extends over 12 amino acids. CDR1 and CDR2 (germline): SQVTM, ANQGSEA. CDR3 bases: TGCAGCGTTTGGGACCTCAGAGAGACCCAGTACTTC. The encoded protein is CSVWDLRETQYF.

This chain links TRBV18 with TRBJ1-3, with TRBD1 as a possible D gene (6 bases). The germline V gene has CDR1 KGHSH and CDR2 LQKENI. This CDR3 comprises 16 residues. The V gene lost 3 bases and the J gene lost 0 bases, with 12 bases spanning the gap. CDR3 in DNA: TGTGCCAGCTCACCCCGGACAGCTCACTCTGGAAACACCATATATTTT. This codes for CASSPRTAHSGNTIYF. Looking up the rest from reference TRBV18 and TRBJ1-3 gives the full variable domain: NAGVMQNPRHLVRRRGQEARLRCSPMKGHSHVYWYRQLPEEGLKFMVYLQKENIIDESGMPKERFSAEFPKEGPSILRIQQVVRGDSAAYFCASSPRTAHSGNTIYFGEGSWLTVV.

The chain couples TRBV5-1 to TRBJ2-1; 9 nucleotides line up with TRBD2. Trimming removed 0 bases from V and 1 base from J; junction bases left unmatched: 5. The CDR3 covers 17 residues. Germline CDR1 SGHRS, CDR2 YFSETQ. The CDR3 here is CASSLGSSGTSYNEQFF. In DNA, the CDR3 is TGCGCCAGCAGCTTGGGATCTAGCGGGACTTCCTACAATGAGCAGTTCTTC. Supplemented by reference TRBV5-1 and TRBJ2-1, the full variable domain reads KAGVTQTPRYLIKTRGQQVTLSCSPISGHRSVSWYQQTPGQGLQFLFEYFSETQRNKGNFPGRFSGRQFSNSRSEMNVSTLELGDSALYLCASSLGSSGTSYNEQFFGPGTRLTVL.

In its sample, this clone was seen a few times. The chain is built from TRBV5-4 and TRBJ1-2; the match to TRBD1 covers 10 bases. V gave up 6 bases and J gave up 11 bases; unmatched junction bases: 13. Germline V gene lookup returns CDR1 SGHNT and CDR2 YYREEE (reference sequence). This CDR3 comprises 14 residues. This CDR3 reads CASNSRDRGLGYTF. The DNA of the CDR3 is TGTGCCAGCAACTCACGGGACAGGGGATTGGGGTACACCTTC.

This sequence joins TRBV5-4 and TRBJ1-5; the match to TRBD1 covers 8 bases. This CDR3 has 15 residues. With 4 bases clipped from V and 0 bases from J, the junction kept 3 bases outside the gene matches. The germline gives CDR1 SGHNT, CDR2 YYREEE (reference sequence). CDR3 loop: CASSPDRDSNQPQHF. In DNA form, the CDR3 reads TGTGCCAGCAGCCCGGACAGGGATAGCAATCAGCCCCAGCATTTT.

The rearrangement uses TRBV7-6 and TRBJ1-2; possibly TRBD1 for D (6 bases). Between the trimmed V and J ends, which lost 5 bases and 8 bases, there was a span of 27 bases. The CDR3 contains 17 residues. CDR1 and CDR2 from the germline V gene are SGHVS and FNYEAQ. The CDR3 sequence is CASSPEGVGWAGDGYTF. Here the CDR3 DNA reads TGTGCCAGCAGCCCAGAAGGAGTGGGATGGGCAGGGGACGGCTACACCTTC.

This clone appeared once. This chain links TRBV2 with TRBJ1-6, with TRBD1 matching 9 bases. Trimming took 3 bases from V and 12 from J; bases not matched to a gene: 6. This CDR3 contains 14 residues. Germline V gene lookup returns CDR1 SNHLY and CDR2 FYNNEI. The CDR3 protein is CASSEGQGWLPLHF. The CDR3 DNA is TGTGCCAGCAGTGAGGGACAGGGTTGGTTACCCCTCCACTTT.

V gene TRBV28 combines with J gene TRBJ1-5; the D is unclear. V was clipped by 6 bases and J by 1 base, with 10 bases between them. There are 14 residues in the CDR3. Per germline, CDR1 MDHEN and CDR2 SYDVKM. CDR3 DNA sequence: TGTGCCAGCAGCACCGGACGGAGCAATCAGCCCCAGCATTTT. Its protein product is CASSTGRSNQPQHF.

J is TRBJ1-4 and V is TRBV9; no definite D call. Trimming removed 4 bases from V and 4 bases from J, with 14 bases in between. The CDR3 covers 15 residues. Germline loops: CDR1 SGDLS, CDR2 YYNGEE. The CDR3: CASSPRDQLNEKLFF. CDR3 sequence (DNA): TGTGCCAGCAGCCCAAGGGATCAGCTTAATGAAAAACTGTTTTTT.